This T cell receptor (beta chain) was retrieved from a study of shared clonotypes between healthy human individuals (dated by TCRdb to the early 2020s). Broadly, across the study: The cohort comprised two women and three men aged 18 to 49 years. For each donor, three plates each were used for CD4 naive and CD4 memory, two plates were used for CD8 naive, and one plate was used for CD8 memory. To estimate repertoire size and how much clonotype sharing occurs between individuals, the study deeply sequenced the blood TCR repertoires of five healthy adults. To increase sequencing depth and limit assay-specific biases, TCR repertoire library preparation and sequencing were carried out by different laboratories using diverse techniques. Between about 0.85 and 9.5 billion PBMCs per donor were obtained by leukapheresis. Here is what the overall study found, with its caveats: Even with the large sequencing depth, rarefaction of the sorted-subset datasets indicated that sequencing was incomplete. Pairwise subsampling led to the expectation that sequencing depth would affect the degree of clonotype sharing among donors. Clonotypes shared by all four sorted-subset donors showed higher generation probabilities than non-shared clonotypes. Because the study included a small number of donors, the genetic and exposure-history diversity represented was limited. Across a handful of donors, approximately 5% of naive CD4, 3.5% of naive CD8, about 2.3% of memory CD4, and approximately 0.42% of memory CD8 clonotypes were shared. Estimated clonotype richness was generally larger for naive than for memory subsets. Sampling was limited to blood, and TCR repertoires in tissue likely differ from TCR repertoires in blood.

On this clone itself: Its antigen is unknown. No qualities accompany the bases; no much larger clone lies one base away.

The donors were healthy, HIV-negative adults with no recently reported acute infections or vaccinations. All donors were Caucasian adults living in Nashville, Tennessee, USA. CD4+ T cells were enriched by magnetic negative selection, after which naive cells were positively selected on CD45RA and the negative fraction was taken as the memory subset. After blood collection by leukapheresis, PBMCs were isolated using Ficoll-Histopaque density gradient centrifugation and then cryopreserved in the vapor phase of liquid nitrogen. Analytical flow cytometry was used to check the purity and quantity of each magnetically sorted T cell population. From each sorted fraction, genomic DNA was isolated and quantified by UV absorbance on a Nanodrop 2000c. Using the deep immunoSEQ assay, TCR CDR3 regions were amplified from genomic DNA by multiplex PCR. For each cell subset, the extracted genomic DNA was distributed evenly across all wells of several immunoSEQ 96-well plates, and each plate served as one replicate. For sorted subsets, roughly 200 ng genomic DNA, equal to some 30,000 T cell genomes, was loaded into each replicate PCR. Purified libraries were quantified with a Qubit 3.0 fluorometer, sized on a Bioanalyzer 2100, and re-quantified with the KAPA Library Quantification kit. Every immunoSEQ 96-well plate was sequenced on a separate single-read 150-cycle Illumina NextSeq 550 flow cell. Turning to the authors' computational methods: Because the immunoSEQ output included only junctional sequences and no quality scores, the filtering could not be the same as the filtering used for full-length reads. Sequences were annotated with PyIR, a Python wrapper for IgBLAST v1.9, and V/J genes and CDR3 were assigned using IMGT germline references. Reads with weak V/J assignments (E-value above 1e-6), missing CDR3, stop codons, out-of-frame junctions, or ambiguous translated residues were removed. A V3J clonotype was defined by an identical inferred V gene, J gene, and CDR3 amino acid sequence. The percentage overlap between two repertoires was calculated by dividing the number of shared unique clonotypes by the size of the smaller repertoire. Three approaches were used to assess repertoire richness: RTK rarefaction, the Chao1 estimator, and Recon v2.1 estimates of unobserved clonotypes. Generation probabilities for all TCRbeta clonotypes obtained by the gDNA method from a handful of donors were computed using OLGA. In its TCRdb copy, this immuneACCESS table keeps in-frame sequences only and misses some clones. Where compared with another copy, unresolved V genes explain less than half of these, and the others have no known cause. V, J and clone size were drawn from that table, and D and trimming were deduced from the DNA. The sample data list 2 million or so clones, and over 85% of these were observed just once. The ten largest clones represent around 0.13% of the sample.

This TCR came from a man aged 18 to 30 in good health. The material sequenced was naive CD4+ T cells sorted from blood. Taken with the paper, the label for cell subset or site translates to: CD45RA+ positively selected.

The DNA sequence is as follows: TGCGCCAGCAACCTGATGACAGAAAAGTACGAGCAGTACTTC. The translation is CASNLMTEKYEQYF. Recombination connected TRBV4-3 to TRBJ2-7; TRBD1 might be the D gene, on 5 matching bases. The CDR3 sequence holds 14 residues, the cysteine and phenylalanine included. Only the CDR3 DNA stays, 42 bases, in frame from base 1. Looking up the germline V gene yields CDR1 LGHNA and CDR2 YSLEER. Trimming at the junction amounts to 7 bases on V and 4 bases on J, and the germline ends lie 17 bases apart.